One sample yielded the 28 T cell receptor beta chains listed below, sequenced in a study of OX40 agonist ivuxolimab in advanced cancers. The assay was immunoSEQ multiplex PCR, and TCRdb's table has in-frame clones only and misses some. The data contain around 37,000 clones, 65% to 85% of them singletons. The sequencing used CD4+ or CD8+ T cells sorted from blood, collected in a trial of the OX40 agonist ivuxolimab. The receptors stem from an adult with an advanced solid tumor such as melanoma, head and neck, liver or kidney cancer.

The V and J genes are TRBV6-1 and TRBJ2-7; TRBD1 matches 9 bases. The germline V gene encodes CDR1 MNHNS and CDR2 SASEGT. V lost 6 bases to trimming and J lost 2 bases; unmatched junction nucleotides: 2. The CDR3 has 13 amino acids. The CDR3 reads CASRRTGAYEQYF. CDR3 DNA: TGTGCCAGCAGACGGACAGGGGCCTACGAGCAGTACTTC.

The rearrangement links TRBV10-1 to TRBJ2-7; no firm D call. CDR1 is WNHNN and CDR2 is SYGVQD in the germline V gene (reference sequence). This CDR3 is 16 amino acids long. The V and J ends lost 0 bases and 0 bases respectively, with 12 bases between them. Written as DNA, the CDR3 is TGCGCCAGCAGTGAGTCCCCGACCGATAGCTCCTACGAGCAGTACTTC. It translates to CASSESPTDSSYEQYF.

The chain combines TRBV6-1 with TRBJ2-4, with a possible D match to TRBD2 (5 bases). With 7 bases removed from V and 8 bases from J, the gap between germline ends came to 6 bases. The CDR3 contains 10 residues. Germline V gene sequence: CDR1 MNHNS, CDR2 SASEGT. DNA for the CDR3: TGTGCCAGCACCGGGGACATTCAGTACTTC. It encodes CASTGDIQYF.

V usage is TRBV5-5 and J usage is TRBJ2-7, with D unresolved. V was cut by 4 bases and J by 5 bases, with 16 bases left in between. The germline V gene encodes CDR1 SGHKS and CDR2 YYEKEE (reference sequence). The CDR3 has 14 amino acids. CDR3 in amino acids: CASSRTVGYNEQYF. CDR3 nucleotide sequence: TGTGCCAGCAGCCGCACTGTGGGTTACAACGAGCAGTACTTC.

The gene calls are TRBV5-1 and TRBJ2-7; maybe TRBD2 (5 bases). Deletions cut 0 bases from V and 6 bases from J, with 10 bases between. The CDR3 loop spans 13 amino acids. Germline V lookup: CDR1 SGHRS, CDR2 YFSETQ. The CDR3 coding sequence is TGCGCCAGCAGCTTGGCACTAGACTTCGAGCAGTACTTC. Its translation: CASSLALDFEQYF.

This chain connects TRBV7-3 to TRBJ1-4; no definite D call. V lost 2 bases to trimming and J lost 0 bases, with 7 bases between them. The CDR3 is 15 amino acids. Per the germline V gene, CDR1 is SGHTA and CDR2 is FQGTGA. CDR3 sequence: CASSLSRTTNEKLFF. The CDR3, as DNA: TGTGCCAGCAGCTTATCACGGACAACTAATGAAAAACTGTTTTTT.

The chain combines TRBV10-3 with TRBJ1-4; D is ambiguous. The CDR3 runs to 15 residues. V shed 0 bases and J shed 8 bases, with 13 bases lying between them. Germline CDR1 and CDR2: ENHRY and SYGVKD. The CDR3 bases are TGTGCCATCAGTGAGTCTTTGGGAATAGGGGAAAAACTGTTTTTT. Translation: CAISESLGIGEKLFF.

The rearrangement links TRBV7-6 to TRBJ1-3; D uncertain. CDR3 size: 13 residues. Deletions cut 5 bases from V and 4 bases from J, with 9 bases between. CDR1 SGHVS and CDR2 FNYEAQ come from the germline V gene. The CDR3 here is CASSSALGNTIYF. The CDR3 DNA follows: TGTGCCAGCAGCAGCGCCCTGGGAAACACCATATATTTT.

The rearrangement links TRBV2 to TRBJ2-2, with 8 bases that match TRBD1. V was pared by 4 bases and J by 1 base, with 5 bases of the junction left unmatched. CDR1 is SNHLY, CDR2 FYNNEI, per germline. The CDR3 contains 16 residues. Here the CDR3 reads CASSAWTGWNTGELFF. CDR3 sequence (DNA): TGTGCCAGCAGTGCTTGGACAGGGTGGAACACCGGGGAGCTGTTTTTT.

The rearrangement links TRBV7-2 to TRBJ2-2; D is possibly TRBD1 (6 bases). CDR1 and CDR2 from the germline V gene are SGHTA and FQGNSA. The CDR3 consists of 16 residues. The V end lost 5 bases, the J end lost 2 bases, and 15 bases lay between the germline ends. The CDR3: CASSHGTMKNTGELFF. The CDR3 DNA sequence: TGTGCCAGCAGCCATGGGACAATGAAAAACACCGGGGAGCTGTTTTTT.

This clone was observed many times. CDR3 region: CASSYSTDTDTQYF. The CDR3 DNA sequence: TGTGCCAGCAGTTACTCGACAGACACAGATACGCAGTATTTT. The chain couples TRBV6-5 to TRBJ2-3; possible D gene TRBD1, 5 bases. This CDR3 contains 14 residues. V dropped 0 bases and J dropped 2 bases, with 6 bases sitting between them. Germline V gives CDR1 MNHEY, CDR2 SVGAGI.

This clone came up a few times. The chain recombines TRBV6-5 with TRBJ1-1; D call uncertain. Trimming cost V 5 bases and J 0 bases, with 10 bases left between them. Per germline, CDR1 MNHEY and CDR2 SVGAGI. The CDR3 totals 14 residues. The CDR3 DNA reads TGTGCCAGCAGTCCCAGGTATGTGAACACTGAAGCTTTCTTT. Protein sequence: CASSPRYVNTEAFF.

Written as DNA, the CDR3 is TGTGCCAGCCGACCTGCCCCAGGTACCGGGGAGCTGTTTTTT. Amino acids: CASRPAPGTGELFF. The chain carries TRBV11-2 and TRBJ2-2, with no clear D. Germline CDR1 and CDR2: SGHAT and FQNNGV. V lost 8 bases to trimming and J lost 5 bases, with 15 bases between them. There are 14 residues in the CDR3.

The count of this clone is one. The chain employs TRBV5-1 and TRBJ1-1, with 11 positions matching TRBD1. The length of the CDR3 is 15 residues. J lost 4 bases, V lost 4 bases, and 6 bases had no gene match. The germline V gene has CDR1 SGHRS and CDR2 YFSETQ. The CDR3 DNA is TGCGCCAGCAGCGGGGGACAGGGGGTGGTCACTGAAGCTTTCTTT. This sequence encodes CASSGGQGVVTEAFF.

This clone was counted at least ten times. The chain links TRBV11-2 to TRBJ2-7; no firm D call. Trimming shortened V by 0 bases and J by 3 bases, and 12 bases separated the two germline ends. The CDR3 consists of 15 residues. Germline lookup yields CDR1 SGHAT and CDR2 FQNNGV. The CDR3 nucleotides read TGTGCCAGCAGCTTAGAGTCTGGGCTCCTCTACGAGCAGTACTTC. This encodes CASSLESGLLYEQYF.

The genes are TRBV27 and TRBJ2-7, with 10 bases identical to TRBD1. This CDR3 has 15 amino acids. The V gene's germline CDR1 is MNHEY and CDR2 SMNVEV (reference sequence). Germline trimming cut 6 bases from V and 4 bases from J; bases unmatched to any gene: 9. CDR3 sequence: CASSRWDRGRYEQYF. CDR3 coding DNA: TGTGCCAGCAGCCGATGGGACAGGGGCCGTTACGAGCAGTACTTC.

CDR3 in amino acids: CASSLWGIGQFF. DNA of the CDR3: TGTGCCAGCAGTTTATGGGGGATAGGGCAGTTCTTC. The V call is TRBV28, the J call TRBJ2-1; D remains unclear. The CDR3 has 12 amino acids. Trimming took off 0 bases at V and 12 bases at J, with 9 bases between the two ends. Germline V gene data show CDR1 as MDHEN and CDR2 as SYDVKM.

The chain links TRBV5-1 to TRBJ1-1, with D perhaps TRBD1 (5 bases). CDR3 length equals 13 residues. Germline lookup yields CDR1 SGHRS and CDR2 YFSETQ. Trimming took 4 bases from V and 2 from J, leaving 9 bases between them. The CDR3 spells CASSPQGNTEAFF. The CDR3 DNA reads TGCGCCAGCAGCCCCCAGGGAAACACTGAAGCTTTCTTT.

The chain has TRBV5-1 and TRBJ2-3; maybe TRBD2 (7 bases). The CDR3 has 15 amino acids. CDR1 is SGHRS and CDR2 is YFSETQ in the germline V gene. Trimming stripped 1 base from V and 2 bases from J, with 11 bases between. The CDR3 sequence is CASSLRGADTDTQYF. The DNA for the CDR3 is TGCGCCAGCAGCTTGCGGGGGGCGGACACAGATACGCAGTATTTT.

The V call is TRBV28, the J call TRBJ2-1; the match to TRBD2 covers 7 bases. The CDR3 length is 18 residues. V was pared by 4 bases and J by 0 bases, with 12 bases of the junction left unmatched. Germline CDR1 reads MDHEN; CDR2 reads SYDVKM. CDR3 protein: CASSSRVGGGSSYNEQFF. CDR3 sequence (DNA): TGTGCCAGCAGTTCCCGCGTTGGGGGGGGATCCTCCTACAATGAGCAGTTCTTC.

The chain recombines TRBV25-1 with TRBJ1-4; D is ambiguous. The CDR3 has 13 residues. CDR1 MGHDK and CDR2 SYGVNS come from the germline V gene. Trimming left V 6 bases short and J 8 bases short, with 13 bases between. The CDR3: CASRDWAEEKLFF. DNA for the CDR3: TGTGCCAGCAGAGACTGGGCCGAAGAAAAACTGTTTTTT.

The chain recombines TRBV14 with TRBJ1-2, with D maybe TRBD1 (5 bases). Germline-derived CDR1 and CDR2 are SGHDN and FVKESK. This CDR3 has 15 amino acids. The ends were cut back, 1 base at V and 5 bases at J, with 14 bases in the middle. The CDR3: CASSQGVEKGYGYTF. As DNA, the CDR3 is TGTGCCAGCAGCCAAGGGGTGGAAAAGGGGTATGGCTACACCTTC.

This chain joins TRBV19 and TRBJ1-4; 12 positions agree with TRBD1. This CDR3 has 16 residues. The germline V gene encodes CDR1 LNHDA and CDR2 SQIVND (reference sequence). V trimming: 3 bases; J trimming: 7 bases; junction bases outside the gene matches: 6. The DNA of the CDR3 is TGTGCCAGTAGTATGGGACAGGGGGCGAGGACTGAAAAACTGTTTTTT. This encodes CASSMGQGARTEKLFF.

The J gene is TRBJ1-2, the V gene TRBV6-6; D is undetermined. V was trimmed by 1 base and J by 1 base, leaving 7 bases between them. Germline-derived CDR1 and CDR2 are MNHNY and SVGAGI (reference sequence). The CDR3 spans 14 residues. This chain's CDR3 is CASSYLGSNYGYTF. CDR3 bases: TGTGCCAGCAGTTACTTGGGCAGTAACTATGGCTACACCTTC.

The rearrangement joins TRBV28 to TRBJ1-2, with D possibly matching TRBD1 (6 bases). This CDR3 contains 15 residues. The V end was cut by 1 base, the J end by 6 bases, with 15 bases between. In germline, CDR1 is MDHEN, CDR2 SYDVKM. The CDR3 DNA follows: TGTGCCAGCAGTTTATTACAGCCAGGGGTGGATGGCTACACCTTC. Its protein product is CASSLLQPGVDGYTF.

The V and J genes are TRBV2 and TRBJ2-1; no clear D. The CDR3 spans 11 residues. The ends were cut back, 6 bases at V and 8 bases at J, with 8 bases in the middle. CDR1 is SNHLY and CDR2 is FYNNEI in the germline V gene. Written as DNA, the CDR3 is TGTGCCAGCAGCTTCTTAGATGAGCAGTTCTTC. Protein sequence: CASSFLDEQFF.

Here the CDR3 reads CASIRTETEETQYF. CDR3 in DNA: TGTGCCAGTATAAGGACAGAAACTGAAGAGACCCAGTACTTC. V gene TRBV19 combines with J gene TRBJ2-5; D might be TRBD1 (6 bases). Trimming took off 7 bases at V and 3 bases at J, with 15 bases between the two ends. The CDR3 is made up of 14 amino acids. Germline V gene sequence: CDR1 LNHDA, CDR2 SQIVND (reference sequence).

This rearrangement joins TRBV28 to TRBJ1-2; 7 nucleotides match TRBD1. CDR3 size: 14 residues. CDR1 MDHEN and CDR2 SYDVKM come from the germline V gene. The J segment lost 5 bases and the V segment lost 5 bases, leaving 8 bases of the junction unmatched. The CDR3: CASSRTGRSYGYTF. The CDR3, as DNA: TGTGCCAGCAGTAGGACAGGTCGAAGTTATGGCTACACCTTC.